This TCR beta chain derives from a study of control samples from healthy donors and cancer patients. TCRdb's table, derived via immunoSEQ multiplex PCR, lists solely in-frame clones and lacks some. The sample carries over 40,000 clones, 88% recorded once. The CDR3 has 15 amino acids. The germline V gene has CDR1 SGHDT and CDR2 YYEEEE. With 4 bases clipped from V and 14 bases from J, the junction kept 14 bases outside the gene matches. The specimen was PBMCs. The chain recombines TRBV5-6 with TRBJ1-6; TRBD1 matches 8 bases. This receptor was identified in a man aged 50-59 years with head and neck cancer. The CDR3 spells CASSLGQGPYLTLHF. CDR3 in DNA: TGTGCCAGCAGCCTAGGACAGGGACCTTACCTCACCCTCCACTTT.